Following are 30 T cell receptor beta chains from one sample sequenced in a study of blood T cells in healthy people across ages. It was with a sample-barcoded 5' primer and a J-beta primer mix that a second PCR of roughly 7 to 12 cycles was run. Via MiXCR, TCRdb re-called the 5' RACE reads, giving one row per CDR3 protein. The sample shows more than 800,000 distinct CDR3 sequences, more than 25% of them seen only once. The sequencing input was blood. The receptors here all came from a woman aged 80 or older in good health.

This clonotype was recorded a few times. The rearrangement joins TRBV20-1 to TRBJ1-5, with D hard to call. V shed 6 bases and J shed 2 bases, with 11 bases lying between them. The germline gives CDR1 DFQATT, CDR2 SNEGSKA (reference sequence). The CDR3 has 13 residues. As DNA, the CDR3 is TGCAGTGCAGGGTTTTACGGCAATCAGCCCCAGCATTTT. Its protein product is CSAGFYGNQPQHF.

A note on this clonotype: One junction end does not reproduce the germline sequence, and a read error may be involved. The V call is TRBV7-9, the J call TRBJ2-1, with D unresolved. CDR1 and CDR2 from the germline V gene are SEHNR and FQNEAQ (reference sequence). The CDR3 runs to 16 residues. This chain's CDR3 is CASSLLQEWKYNGQFF. The CDR3 DNA follows: TGTGCCAGCAGCTTACTCCAGGAATGGAAGTACAATGGGCAGTTCTTC.

This clonotype was recorded many times. The J gene is TRBJ1-4, the V gene TRBV20-1; a possible D gene is TRBD1 (5 bases). This CDR3 has 17 amino acids. Germline V lookup: CDR1 DFQATT, CDR2 SNEGSKA (reference sequence). V shed 0 bases and J shed 2 bases, with 16 bases lying between them. CDR3 sequence: CSARDQMGGKTNEKLFF. CDR3 nucleotides: TGCAGTGCTAGAGATCAAATGGGGGGGAAGACTAATGAAAAACTGTTTTTT.

V is TRBV18 and J is TRBJ2-7, with 7 bases matching TRBD2. There are 15 residues in the CDR3. CDR1 KGHSH and CDR2 LQKENI come from the germline V gene. The junction had 12 bases not matched to a gene; V was cut back by 6 bases and J by 4 bases. Here the CDR3 DNA reads TGTGCCAGCTCCCCTTATGGGCGGGGGAAATACGAGCAGTACTTC. It yields the protein CASSPYGRGKYEQYF.

This sequence joins TRBV12-3 or TRBV12-4 and TRBJ1-3; weak D call: TRBD1 (5 bases). This CDR3 has 16 amino acids. V was clipped by 6 bases and J by 2 bases, with 17 bases between them. As DNA, the CDR3 is TGTGCCAGCAGAACGAGAAGGGGCATAGCTGGAAACACCATATATTTT. It specifies CASRTRRGIAGNTIYF.

The chain employs TRBV5-1 and TRBJ1-4; TRBD1 is a possible D gene (5 bases). V lost 0 bases and J lost 8, with 14 bases in between. Germline assignment: CDR1 SGHRS and CDR2 YFSETQ. This CDR3 is 15 amino acids long. CDR3 nucleotides: TGCGCCAGCAGCTTGGCCGGTATCGGGGGGGAAAAACTGTTTTTT. Translated, it gives CASSLAGIGGEKLFF.

This clonotype has a count of ten or more. V is TRBV11-2 and J is TRBJ2-7, with 12 bases aligning to TRBD2. V gave up 2 bases and J gave up 5 bases; unmatched junction bases: 10. Germline assignment: CDR1 SGHAT and CDR2 FQNNGV. The length of the CDR3 is 17 residues. CDR3 coding DNA: TGTGCCAGCAGCTTAAGGCCAACTAGCGGGGGGATCAACGAGCAGTACTTC. The encoded protein is CASSLRPTSGGINEQYF.

Remarks on this clonotype: This may be a read error: a much more frequent sequence differs by one nucleotide. The chain uses TRBV12-3 or TRBV12-4 and TRBJ2-2, with D perhaps given as TRBD1 or TRBD2 (7 bases each). The ends were cut back, 6 bases at V and 1 base at J, with 12 bases in the middle. This CDR3 comprises 15 residues. The CDR3 protein is CASRGGGGNTGELFF. Here the CDR3 DNA reads TGTGCCAGCAGAGGGGGCGGGGGGAACACCGGGGAGCTGTTTTTT.

The chain recombines TRBV7-2 with TRBJ1-2; D is unresolved. CDR1 is SGHTA, CDR2 FQGNSA, per germline. The V end was cut by 5 bases, the J end by 0 bases, with 16 bases between. The CDR3 is 16 residues long. CDR3 amino acids: CASSPAGVLSNYGYTF. CDR3 bases: TGTGCCAGCAGCCCAGCCGGGGTTCTATCTAACTATGGCTACACCTTC. The full variable domain, with the rest looked up from reference TRBV7-2 and TRBJ1-2, is GAGVSQSPSNKVTEKGKDVELRCDPISGHTALYWYRQSLGQGLEFLIYFQGNSAPDKSGLPSDRFSAERTGGSVSTLTIQRTQQEDSAVYLCASSPAGVLSNYGYTFGSGTRLTVV.

In its sample, this clonotype was seen many times. The V and J genes are TRBV13 and TRBJ2-3, with D possibly being TRBD2 (6 bases). Trimming cost V 4 bases and J 0 bases, with 14 bases left between them. The CDR3 consists of 16 residues. Germline assignment: CDR1 PRHDT and CDR2 FYEKMQ (reference sequence). The CDR3 sequence: CASSSEGTLSTDTQYF. The CDR3 nucleotides read TGTGCCAGCAGCTCTGAAGGGACTCTAAGCACAGATACGCAGTATTTT.

Ten or more counts support this clonotype. The chain couples TRBV20-1 to TRBJ1-2, with 10 nucleotides matching TRBD1. Germline lookup yields CDR1 DFQATT and CDR2 SNEGSKA (reference sequence). V shed 0 bases, J shed 3 bases, and the junction held 4 bases outside the gene matches. The CDR3 is 15 residues long. CDR3 nucleotide sequence: TGCAGTGCTAGAGATGGACAGGGGGGGTACTATGGCTACACCTTC. As protein: CSARDGQGGYYGYTF.

This clonotype was seen at least ten times. This chain links TRBV20-1 with TRBJ2-3; D is possibly TRBD2 (7 bases). The CDR3 contains 16 residues. CDR1 and CDR2 (germline): DFQATT, SNEGSKA (reference sequence). V lost 0 bases and J 2 bases, leaving 15 bases between the germline ends. This CDR3 reads CSARENIRGATDTQYF. In nucleotides, the CDR3 is TGCAGTGCTAGAGAAAACATCCGGGGGGCCACAGATACGCAGTATTTT.

In the case of this clonotype: A much larger clone lies a single base off, so this may be a read error. The DNA of the CDR3 is TGTGCCGGCAGTTCCCCGCCTGAACCCCTCCACTTT. Translation: CAGSSPPEPLHF. J is TRBJ1-6 and V is TRBV12-3 or TRBV12-4; no reliable D call. The CDR3 extends over 12 amino acids.

This clonotype was observed many times. The J gene is TRBJ2-7, the V gene TRBV4-1; D ambiguous. The V end lost 2 bases, the J end lost 0 bases, and 5 bases lay between the germline ends. Germline CDR1 is MGHRA and CDR2 is YSYEKL. CDR3 length: 13 amino acids. The CDR3 here is CASSQTVSYEQYF. The DNA of the CDR3 is TGCGCCAGCAGCCAAACAGTCTCCTACGAGCAGTACTTC.

The sample holds a few counts of this clonotype. The chain couples TRBV29-1 to TRBJ1-1; D is unclear. This CDR3 comprises 12 residues. V was clipped by 6 bases and J by 2 bases, with 10 bases between them. Germline CDR1 SQVTM, CDR2 ANQGSEA. The CDR3 spells CSVLQSNTEAFF. The CDR3 nucleotides are TGCAGCGTCCTACAGAGTAACACTGAAGCTTTCTTT. Filled out from reference TRBV29-1 and TRBJ1-1, the complete variable domain reads SAVISQKPSRDICQRGTSLTIQCQVDSQVTMMFWYRQQPGQSLTLIATANQGSEATYESGFVIDKFPISRPNLTFSTLTVSNMSPEDSSIYLCSVLQSNTEAFFGQGTRLTVV.

A few counts support this clonotype. Possible read error: a much larger clone is one base away. V usage is TRBV6-1 and J usage is TRBJ2-1; TRBD2 is a possible D gene (7 bases). The DNA matches TRBJ2-7 better at its end, which makes the J call doubtful. The CDR3 runs 17 residues. The germline CDR1 and CDR2 sequences are MNHNS and SASEGT. The CDR3 DNA follows: TGTGCCAGCAGTGAAGCGGATGGCGGGGGCCCCGGCAATGAGCAGTACTTC. This encodes CASSEADGGGPGNEQYF.

This clonotype was seen a handful of times. This clone may be a read error of a much larger clone one base away. V and J are TRBV5-1 and TRBJ2-5; D gene unclear. Trimming removed 0 bases at V and 11 bases at J, with 17 bases between. The germline V gene has CDR1 SGHRS and CDR2 YFSETQ. The CDR3 runs to 14 residues. This chain's CDR3 is CASSLAYANNEQYF. CDR3 DNA: TGCGCCAGCAGCTTGGCCTACGCCAACAATGAGCAGTACTTC.

The V gene is TRBV7-6, the J gene TRBJ2-3, with D hard to call. The CDR3 is 16 residues long. Per germline, CDR1 SGHVS and CDR2 FNYEAQ. The V end was cut by 1 base, the J end by 6 bases, with 17 bases between. CDR3: CASSLGLVGTGDTQYF. The CDR3 nucleotides are TGTGCCAGCAGCTTAGGGCTGGTGGGAACTGGGGATACGCAGTATTTT.

CDR3: CAWSVPDINTEAFF. CDR3 coding DNA: TGTGCCTGGAGTGTGCCAGATATTAACACTGAAGCTTTCTTT. V and J are TRBV30 and TRBJ1-1; D remains unclear. Germline loops: CDR1 GTSNPN, CDR2 SVGIG (reference sequence). The CDR3 loop spans 14 amino acids. Between the trimmed V and J ends, which lost 0 bases and 2 bases, there was a span of 10 bases. The whole variable domain, remainder taken from reference TRBV30 and TRBJ1-1, is SQTIHQWPATLVQPVGSPLSLECTVEGTSNPNLYWYRQAAGRGLQLLFYSVGIGQISSEVPQNLSASRPQDRQFILSSKKLLLSDSGFYLCAWSVPDINTEAFFGQGTRLTVV.

As to this clonotype: It may be a read error: a sequence one base away is much more abundant. This chain joins TRBV9 and TRBJ2-1; D not resolved. CDR1 SGDLS and CDR2 YYNGEE come from the germline V gene. This CDR3 contains 14 residues. Deletions cut 0 bases from V and 10 bases from J, with 14 bases between. The CDR3 DNA sequence: TGTGCCAGCAGCGTAGCTCTAGGTTGCGCCGAGCAGTTCTTC. The encoded protein is CASSVALGCAEQFF.

With regard to this clonotype: A read error is possible here, since a much larger clone lies one base away. The chain uses TRBV7-2 and TRBJ1-1; D remains unclear. CDR1 is SGHTA and CDR2 is FQGNSA in the germline V gene. The CDR3 runs to 12 residues. CDR3 region: CASGFSNTEAFF. Here the CDR3 DNA reads TGTGCCAGCGGCTTCTCGAACACTGAAGCTTTCTTT.

This clonotype was counted ten times or more. This chain connects TRBV5-1 to TRBJ1-2; 7 nucleotides agree with TRBD1. Unmatched junction bases numbered 10, after V lost 1 base and J lost 7 bases. Germline V gene data show CDR1 as SGHRS and CDR2 as YFSETQ. CDR3 size: 15 residues. The CDR3 is CASSLNQGVVFGYTF. The DNA for the CDR3 is TGCGCCAGCAGCTTGAACCAGGGGGTCGTATTTGGCTACACCTTC. Looking up the rest from reference TRBV5-1 and TRBJ1-2 gives the full variable domain: KAGVTQTPRYLIKTRGQQVTLSCSPISGHRSVSWYQQTPGQGLQFLFEYFSETQRNKGNFPGRFSGRQFSNSRSEMNVSTLELGDSALYLCASSLNQGVVFGYTFGSGTRLTVV.

In DNA, the CDR3 is TGTGCCACCAGTGATGCGGGACTAGCGGAAGAGACCCAGTACTTC. Its protein is CATSDAGLAEETQYF. V is TRBV24-1 and J is TRBJ2-5, with TRBD2 matching over 11 bases. V dropped 3 bases and J dropped 3; count of bases not matched to a gene: 2. Germline values: CDR1 KGHDR, CDR2 SFDVKD. The CDR3 consists of 15 residues.

This clonotype was recorded at least ten times. The chain recombines TRBV5-6 with TRBJ1-5; D uncertain. V was pared by 1 base and J by 3 bases, with 5 bases between. The CDR3 runs to 13 residues. Germline-derived CDR1 and CDR2 are SGHDT and YYEEEE. The CDR3 protein is CASSLKPNQPQHF. The CDR3, as DNA: TGTGCCAGCAGCTTGAAACCCAATCAGCCCCAGCATTTT. Supplemented by reference TRBV5-6 and TRBJ1-5, the full variable domain reads DAGVTQSPTHLIKTRGQQVTLRCSPKSGHDTVSWYQQALGQGPQFIFQYYEEEERQRGNFPDRFSGHQFPNYSSELNVNALLLGDSALYLCASSLKPNQPQHFGDGTRLSIL.

In regard to this clonotype: This could be a read error, since a much larger clone is one nucleotide away. The chain uses TRBV4-3 and TRBJ2-5; TRBD2 agrees at 14 bases. Trimming cost V 0 bases and J 11 bases; bases outside gene matches: 11. The CDR3 has 17 residues. Germline CDR1 and CDR2: LGHNA and YSLEER. In nucleotides, the CDR3 is TGCGCCAGCAGCCAAGACACGACTAGCGGGGGGGCCGATGAGCAGTACTTC. Protein sequence: CASSQDTTSGGADEQYF.

This chain connects TRBV20-1 to TRBJ2-1, with TRBD2 matching 7 bases. The DNA end favors TRBJ2-7, so the J call may be wrong. Germline CDR1 DFQATT, CDR2 SNEGSKA (reference sequence). This CDR3 is 15 amino acids long. In DNA form, the CDR3 reads TGCAGTGCTCGATCCCAGCGGGGAATGTACAATGAGCAGTACTTC. This translates into CSARSQRGMYNEQYF.

The chain combines TRBV7-2 with TRBJ2-2; D is uncertain. This CDR3 spans 14 amino acids. In germline, CDR1 is SGHTA, CDR2 FQGNSA. V was pared by 6 bases and J by 4 bases, with 12 bases between. The CDR3, as DNA: TGTGCCAGCAGTTCGGAATACGCCACCGGGGAGCTGTTTTTT. As protein: CASSSEYATGELFF.

This clonotype was picked up many times. The chain recombines TRBV7-2 with TRBJ2-7; D tentatively fits TRBD1 or TRBD2 (5 bases each). The CDR3 covers 13 residues. Germline V gives CDR1 SGHTA, CDR2 FQGNSA. V lost 4 bases and J lost 7, with 14 bases in between. As DNA, the CDR3 is TGTGCCAGCAGCTCCGGGACCTTGGAAGAGCAGTACTTC. Translation: CASSSGTLEEQYF.

The chain joins TRBV15 to TRBJ2-1; 13 nucleotides line up with TRBD2. The CDR3 contains 17 residues. In germline, CDR1 is LNHNV, CDR2 YYDKDF (reference sequence). J was trimmed by 7 bases and V by 3 bases; bases with no gene match: 9. The DNA for the CDR3 is TGTGCCACCAGCAGGACACTAGCGGGGGGGGCAGGTAATGAGCAGTTCTTC. Translated: CATSRTLAGGAGNEQFF.

Details on this clonotype: This clone may be a read error of a much larger clone one base away. The chain couples TRBV6-2 or TRBV6-3 to TRBJ1-5; 8 positions match TRBD1. The CDR3 has 14 amino acids. Germline V CDR1 and CDR2: MNHEY, SVGEGT. The V gene end was trimmed by 6 bases and the J gene end by 7 bases; junction bases not matched to a gene: 8. The CDR3 bases are TGTGCCAGCAGGTACCTACAGGGGGGCCAGCCCCAGCATTTT. Translation: CASRYLQGGQPQHF.